The rows below give T cell receptor beta chains drawn from one sample of a study of T cell responses to AZD1222 COVID-19 vaccine. TCRdb's copy holds only in-frame clones and misses some; the assay was immunoSEQ multiplex PCR. The sample carries around 160,000 clones, around 92% recorded once. This specimen was peripheral blood, taken 28 days after the second AZD1222 dose. Every receptor here comes from an adult who received the AZD1222 COVID-19 vaccine. CDR3s include the opening cysteine and the closing phenylalanine or tryptophan. The D gene is left open where the match is weak. Expanded clones get a size class; other rows say once, few or many, or leave the size out.

v_gene,abundance,len,d_gene,j_gene,CDR3aa,CDR3nt
TRBV7-9,once,14,NA,TRBJ2-1,CASSGALKGNEQFF,TGTGCCAGCAGCGGTGCCTTAAAGGGCAATGAGCAGTTCTTC
TRBV11-2,few,16,NA,TRBJ2-6,CASSLDSSSGANVLTF,TGTGCCAGCAGTCTGGACAGTAGCTCTGGGGCCAACGTCCTGACTTTC
TRBV14,once,17,NA,TRBJ1-6,CASSQESGLSYNSPLHF,TGTGCCAGCAGCCAAGAATCGGGTTTATCCTATAATTCACCCCTCCACTTT
TRBV4-1,NA,12,NA,TRBJ2-3,CASSQETDTQYF,TGCGCCAGCAGCCAAGAGACAGATACGCAGTATTTT
TRBV7-9,NA,18,TRBD1,TRBJ1-1,CASSLVGDRATMNTEAFF,TGTGCCAGCAGCTTAGTCGGGGACAGGGCGACTATGAACACTGAAGCTTTCTTT
TRBV3-1/TRBV3-2,once,16,NA,TRBJ2-1,CASSQEHRDIYNEQFF,TGTGCCAGCAGCCAAGAACATCGGGACATTTACAATGAGCAGTTCTTC
TRBV30,NA,14,NA,TRBJ2-7,CAFRTPGSSYEQYF,TGTGCCTTCAGGACACCCGGGAGCTCCTACGAGCAGTACTTC
TRBV3-1/TRBV3-2,NA,15,NA,TRBJ1-2,CASSDRTVGLGGYTF,TGTGCCAGCAGCGATCGGACAGTGGGATTGGGGGGCTACACCTTC
TRBV5-4,NA,17,TRBD2,TRBJ2-1,CASSPSAGGQTYNEQFF,TGTGCCAGCAGCCCCTCAGCGGGGGGGCAAACCTACAATGAGCAGTTCTTC
TRBV27,NA,14,NA,TRBJ2-3,CASSFGGYTDTQYF,TGTGCCAGCAGTTTTGGTGGATACACAGATACGCAGTATTTT
TRBV6-5,once,15,NA,TRBJ2-7,CASSYSFIRPYEQYF,TGTGCCAGCAGTTACTCGTTTATACGACCGTACGAGCAGTACTTC
TRBV19,NA,13,NA,TRBJ1-1,CASSMTSNTEAFF,TGTGCCAGTAGTATGACCTCGAACACTGAAGCTTTCTTT
TRBV6-5,NA,13,TRBD1,TRBJ2-7,CASSYRDRHEQYF,TGTGCCAGCAGTTACCGGGACAGGCACGAGCAGTACTTC
TRBV5-1,NA,16,TRBD1,TRBJ1-1,CASSRRTGGEDTEAFF,TGCGCCAGCAGCCGACGGACAGGGGGCGAAGACACTGAAGCTTTCTTT
TRBV15,once,16,TRBD1,TRBJ1-5,CATSRDRDRTNQPQHF,TGTGCCACCAGCAGAGATCGGGACAGGACGAATCAGCCCCAGCATTTT
TRBV29-1,NA,13,TRBD2,TRBJ2-3,CSVAGLVTDTQYF,TGCAGCGTTGCGGGACTAGTCACAGATACGCAGTATTTT
TRBV2,NA,15,NA,TRBJ1-1,CASSEQGQVGAEAFF,TGTGCCAGCAGTGAACAGGGGCAAGTCGGCGCTGAAGCTTTCTTT
TRBV6-1,NA,17,NA,TRBJ1-3,CASSEAVFSASGNTIYF,TGTGCCAGCAGTGAAGCAGTATTTTCCGCCTCTGGAAACACCATATATTTT
TRBV27,few,14,TRBD1,TRBJ1-4,CASSPPGGGEKLFF,TGTGCCAGCAGCCCCCCAGGGGGAGGTGAAAAACTGTTTTTT
TRBV19,NA,15,TRBD1,TRBJ1-1,CASTAPQGANTEAFF,TGTGCCAGTACCGCCCCCCAGGGGGCGAATACTGAAGCTTTCTTT
TRBV5-6,NA,17,TRBD1,TRBJ1-2,CASTDFDMGQPHWGYTF,TGTGCCAGCACCGACTTCGATATGGGACAGCCTCACTGGGGCTACACCTTC
TRBV9,NA,14,NA,TRBJ2-5,CASSPTGFGETQYF,TGTGCCAGCAGCCCCACAGGGTTCGGGGAGACCCAGTACTTC
TRBV18,NA,17,TRBD1,TRBJ1-3,CASSPVMTGTPGNTIYF,TGTGCCAGCTCACCAGTTATGACAGGGACCCCTGGAAACACCATATATTTT
TRBV15,NA,16,TRBD1,TRBJ1-2,CATSRDAAGGDYGYTF,TGTGCCACCAGCAGAGATGCCGCAGGGGGTGACTATGGCTACACCTTC
TRBV10-3,NA,15,NA,TRBJ1-3,CAISGPGKVENTIYF,TGTGCAATCAGTGGCCCAGGGAAGGTGGAAAACACCATATATTTT
TRBV7-9,NA,17,TRBD1,TRBJ2-7,CASSLTPQGSTTYEQYF,TGTGCCAGCAGCTTAACCCCACAGGGGTCTACAACTTACGAGCAGTACTTC
TRBV21-1,NA,17,NA,TRBJ2-7,CASSKSDGGGIPCEQYF,TGTGCCAGCAGCAAATCCGATGGGGGAGGGATCCCCTGCGAGCAGTACTTC
TRBV28,NA,14,TRBD1,TRBJ1-1,CASRTGTEITEAFF,TGTGCCAGCAGGACCGGGACAGAAATCACTGAAGCTTTCTTT
TRBV4-1,NA,15,TRBD1,TRBJ1-2,CASSQGWTGGDGYTF,TGCGCCAGCAGCCAAGGCTGGACAGGGGGCGATGGCTACACCTTC
TRBV27,once,18,TRBD1,TRBJ1-6,CASRPFRDRVVENSPLHF,TGTGCCAGCAGACCATTCCGGGACAGGGTAGTAGAGAATTCACCCCTCCACTTT
TRBV3-1/TRBV3-2,NA,17,TRBD1,TRBJ2-7,CASSQEGPGGFYYEQYF,TGTGCCAGCAGCCAAGAAGGCCCAGGGGGTTTCTACTACGAGCAGTACTTC
TRBV6-1,NA,13,NA,TRBJ1-2,CASSEVDGYGYTF,TGTGCCAGCAGTGAAGTGGACGGGTATGGCTACACCTTC
TRBV9,NA,15,TRBD2,TRBJ2-2,CASSSLAGGTGELFF,TGTGCCAGCAGCTCACTAGCGGGGGGAACCGGGGAGCTGTTTTTT
TRBV14,NA,17,NA,TRBJ2-7,CASSQDRAGTGRIEQYF,TGTGCCAGCAGCCAAGACAGGGCCGGCACAGGGAGGATCGAGCAGTACTTC
TRBV7-9,NA,15,NA,TRBJ2-3,CASSGGGGWTDTQYF,TGTGCCAGCAGCGGGGGAGGGGGCTGGACAGATACGCAGTATTTT
TRBV2,NA,13,NA,TRBJ1-6,CASSDGPDSPLHF,TGTGCCAGCAGTGACGGACCTGATTCACCCCTCCACTTT
TRBV4-1,NA,14,NA,TRBJ1-1,CASSPSEGGTEAFF,TGCGCCAGCAGCCCCTCGGAGGGAGGCACTGAAGCTTTCTTT
TRBV13,NA,14,NA,TRBJ2-3,CASSPGGPTDTQYF,TGTGCCAGCAGCCCGGGGGGCCCCACAGATACGCAGTATTTT
TRBV29-1,NA,13,NA,TRBJ1-1,CSVARGRGTEAFF,TGCAGCGTCGCTAGGGGGAGGGGGACTGAAGCTTTCTTT
TRBV7-9,NA,17,NA,TRBJ1-4,CASSFSGTDRGGEKLFF,TGTGCCAGCAGCTTCTCCGGGACCGATAGAGGCGGTGAAAAACTGTTTTTT
TRBV2,NA,15,NA,TRBJ1-2,CASISRDTFNYGYTF,TGTGCCAGCATAAGCCGGGACACTTTTAACTATGGCTACACCTTC
TRBV3-1/TRBV3-2,NA,14,TRBD2,TRBJ2-3,CASSPPGGPNTQYF,TGTGCCAGCAGCCCCCCGGGGGGGCCGAATACGCAGTATTTT